This T cell receptor (beta chain) was captured in a study of T cell responses to AZD1222 COVID-19 vaccine. Profiling relied on immunoSEQ multiplex PCR, and the TCRdb table lists in-frame clones only, not all of them. The sample carries roughly 120,000 clones, roughly 89% recorded once. Per germline, CDR1 SGDLS and CDR2 YYNGEE. This CDR3 spans 18 amino acids. V was cut by 4 bases and J by 1 base, with 23 bases left in between. Study-level findings and limits: Reports say nearly half of spike-specific TCRs go after unmutated variant regions.

Concerning this clone itself: Its antigen is currently unknown.

Source: peripheral blood, taken on day 0 of AZD1222 vaccination. The V call is TRBV9, the J call TRBJ1-2; maybe TRBD1 (5 bases). The receptor's source is an adult in good health. Here the CDR3 DNA reads TGTGCCAGCAGCTCTCCCGGGGACTCCGAAGGAATTAACTATGGCTACACCTTC. This encodes CASSSPGDSEGINYGYTF.